This section outlines one T cell receptor beta chain sequence together with its context. No antigen is known for it. Synthesis of TCR beta cDNA relied on 5'RACE template switching carrying UMIs. TCRdb reanalyzed the 5' RACE reads, giving one entry per CDR3 protein sequence and no DNA. The table counts 350,000 to 400,000 distinct CDR3 sequences; around 10% lies in the top ten. This record belongs to a study of T cells expressing NK-cell markers. Across the study: All TCR beta repertoires analysed originated from sorted CD3+CD56+NKG2C+, CD3+CD56+NKG2C- and CD3+CD56-NKG2C+ T cells.

Study-level findings and limits: Dominant NKG2C+ clonotypes accounted for 1.0-7.0% of CD8+ T cells in six or seven donors. Researchers report these clonotypes also headed the CD3+CD56-NKG2C+ fraction in a few donors.

The germline gives CDR1 MNHEY, CDR2 SMNVEV (reference sequence). The CDR3 extends over 13 amino acids. The sequencing input was blood T cells: a sorted CD56 or NKG2C T cell subset, CD4+ or CD8+ T cells, or bulk PBMC T cells (not recorded which). The receptor comes from a woman in her fifties or sixties in good health. The chain combines TRBV27 with TRBJ2-1. The CDR3 is CASSLTTEDEQFF.